Presented here are 14 T cell receptor beta chains from one specimen sequenced in a study of blood T cells in healthy people across ages (dated by TCRdb to about 2015). The library relied on 5' RACE. Sequencing used an Illumina HiSeq 2500. The second PCR ran for about 7 to 11 cycles and used a J-beta primer mix along with a sample-barcoded 5' primer. TCRdb reworked the public reads: Q25 trimming with fastp, MiXCR clone assembly, productive beta chains retained. For every CDR3 protein sequence, its rows merge into one entry that carries the most common genes and DNA. The sample yields some 880,000 distinct CDR3 sequences; approximately 35% were counted once. The ten top clones hold roughly 13% of the sample. Sequenced input: blood. Receptors originate from a man aged 18 to 29 in good health.

To note about this clonotype: Just one base apart from a much larger clone, this may be a read error. The J gene is TRBJ2-5, the V gene TRBV3-1; 12 positions agree with TRBD2. V was pared by 1 base and J by 1 base, with 7 bases of the junction left unmatched. The CDR3 spans 18 residues. The germline gives CDR1 LGHDT, CDR2 YNNKEL (reference sequence). CDR3 bases: TGTGCCAGCAGCCAAGGGGAGGCTAGCGGGGGGGCCCAAGAGACCCAGTACTTC. This translates into CASSQGEASGGAQETQYF.

The chain recombines TRBV9 with TRBJ2-1; 8 bases map to TRBD2. With the DNA end fitting TRBJ2-7 better, the J assignment may be wrong. The CDR3 covers 14 residues. Germline assignment: CDR1 SGDLS and CDR2 YYNGEE. The CDR3 bases are TGTGCCAGCACCTCCGGGACTAGTATCAATGAGCAGTACTTC. Translating it yields CASTSGTSINEQYF.

The chain combines TRBV7-9 with TRBJ1-5; a weak D match, TRBD1 (5 bases). Deletions cut 5 bases from V and 7 bases from J, with 15 bases between. Germline CDR1 SEHNR, CDR2 FQNEAQ (reference sequence). The CDR3 length is 14 residues. This chain's CDR3 is CASSPGGLGQPQHF. The CDR3 nucleotides read TGTGCCAGCAGCCCCGGGGGGTTAGGGCAGCCCCAGCATTTT.

This clonotype was picked up a small number of times. The chain combines TRBV4-3 with TRBJ1-4, with unresolved D. The CDR3 consists of 15 residues. Germline V lookup: CDR1 LGHNA, CDR2 YSLEER. Trimming took off 2 bases at V and 5 bases at J, with 12 bases between the two ends. Written as DNA, the CDR3 is TGCGCCAGCAGCCAACAGCGACGGAGGAATGAAAAACTGTTTTTT. Protein product: CASSQQRRRNEKLFF.

This clonotype came up a few times. The chain has TRBV4-3 and TRBJ2-3; TRBD2 agrees at 7 bases. CDR3 length equals 18 residues. Trimming took 0 bases from V and 0 from J; bases not matched to a gene: 9. Germline V gene data show CDR1 as LGHNA and CDR2 as YSLEER. The CDR3 bases are TGCGCCAGCAGCCAAGATGGGTCTAGCGGACATAGCACAGATACGCAGTATTTT. Translating gives CASSQDGSSGHSTDTQYF.

The chain carries TRBV12-3 or TRBV12-4 and TRBJ1-4; D is uncertain. V was shortened by 0 bases and J by 3 bases, with 11 bases between the two germline ends. The CDR3 loop spans 16 amino acids. CDR3 sequence (DNA): TGTGCCAGCAGTTTAGCGTTTACTCCGGCTAATGAAAAACTGTTTTTT. It translates to CASSLAFTPANEKLFF.

The chain links TRBV4-1 to TRBJ2-5; D gene ambiguous. The CDR3 runs to 16 residues. V was trimmed by 3 bases and J by 11 bases, leaving 25 bases between them. Germline V gene lookup returns CDR1 MGHRA and CDR2 YSYEKL. Here the CDR3 reads CASSQGQSERTKGQYF. For the CDR3, the DNA is TGCGCCAGCAGCCAGGGCCAGTCCGAAAGGACCAAAGGACAGTACTTC.

This clonotype was recorded a few times. The J gene is TRBJ1-2, the V gene TRBV7-9, with D tentatively TRBD1 (6 bases). CDR1 is SEHNR, CDR2 FQNEAQ, per germline (reference sequence). CDR3 length: 14 residues. V shed 1 base and J shed 7 bases, with 13 bases lying between them. The CDR3 spells CASSLDARGGGYTF. The CDR3 DNA reads as TGTGCCAGCAGCTTAGATGCCAGGGGAGGTGGCTACACCTTC.

This chain joins TRBV6-1 and TRBJ1-6; TRBD1 is a possible D gene (5 bases). Germline CDR1 and CDR2: MNHNS and SASEGT. The CDR3 length is 16 residues. Trimming removed 2 bases at V and 5 bases at J, with 13 bases between. CDR3 loop: CASSEFGGWDNSPLHF. CDR3 bases: TGTGCCAGCAGTGAATTCGGGGGATGGGATAATTCACCCCTCCACTTT.

This chain connects TRBV27 to TRBJ1-1; D uncertain. Germline values: CDR1 MNHEY, CDR2 SMNVEV (reference sequence). V was clipped by 6 bases and J by 3 bases, with 14 bases between them. The CDR3 is 14 amino acids. The CDR3 DNA is TGTGCCAGCAGATACCGGGTTGCGTACACTGAAGCTTTCTTT. Amino acids: CASRYRVAYTEAFF.

The chain employs TRBV9 and TRBJ1-4; D is unresolved. CDR3 length: 10 amino acids. Trimming took off 3 bases at V and 7 bases at J, with 1 base between the two ends. The germline gives CDR1 SGDLS, CDR2 YYNGEE. The CDR3 spells CASSGEKLFF. CDR3 DNA sequence: TGTGCCAGCAGCGGTGAAAAACTGTTTTTT.

The genes are TRBV25-1 and TRBJ2-7; maybe TRBD2 (5 bases). The V end was cut by 3 bases, the J end by 7 bases, with 19 bases between. The CDR3 is 15 amino acids. Looked up from germline, CDR1 is MGHDK and CDR2 is SYGVNS. This CDR3 reads CASSDSRLGGFEQYF. CDR3 DNA: TGTGCCAGCAGTGATTCACGGCTAGGAGGCTTTGAGCAGTACTTC.

The CDR3: CASSFNRASAPPEAFF. DNA of the CDR3: TGTGCCAGCAGCTTTAACCGAGCCTCGGCCCCCCCTGAAGCTTTCTTT. This sequence joins TRBV7-2 and TRBJ1-1; D call uncertain. V lost 3 bases, J lost 6 bases, and 20 bases lay in between. Germline lookup yields CDR1 SGHTA and CDR2 FQGNSA. The CDR3 runs 16 residues.

V is TRBV20-1 and J is TRBJ1-1, with D possibly being TRBD1 (5 bases). The CDR3 length is 12 residues. V was trimmed by 1 base and J by 7 bases, leaving 10 bases between them. Germline V gives CDR1 DFQATT, CDR2 SNEGSKA (reference sequence). In DNA form, the CDR3 reads TGCAGTGCTAGAGGGGGCACGGTTGAAGCTTTCTTT. Encoded protein: CSARGGTVEAFF.